The clone carrying this TCR beta chain was counted ten times or more. The target antigen is unknown. This sample was included in a study of CD8 T cells in ankylosing spondylitis. General study results and limits: There was a TCR beta motif, made of several highly homologous variants, that appeared characteristic of ankylosing spondylitis blood.

V dropped 2 bases and J dropped 8 bases, with 14 bases sitting between them. CDR3 length: 14 residues. The germline gives CDR1 MGHRA, CDR2 YSYEKL. Making use of molecular barcodes, quantitative 5'-RACE generated TCR beta libraries. TCRdb redid the calling of the 5' RACE reads with MiXCR, one entry per CDR3 protein. The data hold about 240,000 distinct CDR3 sequences, with around 10% observed a single time. The TCR originated in a male donor with ankylosing spondylitis or in good health (not recorded which). The chain carries TRBV4-1 and TRBJ2-3, with D perhaps TRBD1 (6 bases). Input material: blood, either unsorted or a sorted T cell fraction (not recorded which). The CDR3 DNA sequence: TGCGCCAGCAGCCAACTTAGGGGGTCCGGTACGCAGTATTTT. It codes for CASSQLRGSGTQYF.